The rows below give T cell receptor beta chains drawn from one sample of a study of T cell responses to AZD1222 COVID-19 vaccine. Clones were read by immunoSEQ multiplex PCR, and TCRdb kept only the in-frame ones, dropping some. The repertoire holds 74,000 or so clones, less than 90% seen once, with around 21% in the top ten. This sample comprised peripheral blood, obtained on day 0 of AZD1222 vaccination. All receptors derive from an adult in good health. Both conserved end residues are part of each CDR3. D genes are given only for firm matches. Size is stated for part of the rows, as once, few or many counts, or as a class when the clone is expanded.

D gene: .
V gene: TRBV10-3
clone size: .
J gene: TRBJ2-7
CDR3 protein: CAILAEDKPYEQYF
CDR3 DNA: TGTGCCATCCTCGCCGAAGACAAACCCTACGAGCAGTACTTC

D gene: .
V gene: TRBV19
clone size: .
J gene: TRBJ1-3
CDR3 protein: CAPPEQPSGNTIYF
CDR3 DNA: TGTGCCCCCCCAGAACAGCCCTCTGGAAACACCATATATTTT

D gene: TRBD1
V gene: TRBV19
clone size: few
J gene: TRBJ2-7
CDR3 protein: CASSGAGTGPYEQYF
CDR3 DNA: TGTGCCAGTAGTGGAGCCGGGACAGGGCCCTACGAGCAGTACTTC

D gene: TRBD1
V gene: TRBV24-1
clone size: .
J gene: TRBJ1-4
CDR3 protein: CATSDLGQGEEKLFF
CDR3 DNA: TGTGCCACCAGTGACCTAGGACAGGGAGAAGAAAAACTGTTTTTT

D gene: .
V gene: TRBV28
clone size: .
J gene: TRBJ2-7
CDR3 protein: CASSHRNYEQYF
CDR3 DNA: TGTGCCAGCAGTCACAGGAATTACGAGCAGTACTTC

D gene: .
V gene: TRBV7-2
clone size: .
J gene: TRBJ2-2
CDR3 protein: CASSLWTVNTGELFF
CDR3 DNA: TGTGCCAGCAGCCTGTGGACAGTGAACACCGGGGAGCTGTTTTTT

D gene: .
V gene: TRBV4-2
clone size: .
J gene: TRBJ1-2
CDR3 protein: CASTPGSENYGYTF
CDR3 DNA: TGTGCCAGCACCCCGGGATCCGAAAACTATGGCTACACCTTC

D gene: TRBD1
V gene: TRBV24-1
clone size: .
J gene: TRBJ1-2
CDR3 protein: CATSDSTGPGGYGYTF
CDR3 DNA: TGTGCCACCAGTGATTCGACAGGGCCGGGCGGCTATGGCTACACCTTC

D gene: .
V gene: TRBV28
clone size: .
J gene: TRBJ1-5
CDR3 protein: CASSLEGGNQPQHF
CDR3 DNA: TGTGCCAGCAGTTTGGAGGGAGGCAATCAGCCCCAGCATTTT

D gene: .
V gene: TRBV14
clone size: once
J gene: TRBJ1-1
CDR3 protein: CASSHWGLTEAFF
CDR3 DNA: TGTGCCAGCAGCCACTGGGGGCTTACTGAAGCTTTCTTT

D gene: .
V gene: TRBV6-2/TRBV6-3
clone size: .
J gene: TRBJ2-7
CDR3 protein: CASSLPPLSRYEQYF
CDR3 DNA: TGTGCCAGCAGTTTACCACCCCTAAGCAGGTACGAGCAGTACTTC

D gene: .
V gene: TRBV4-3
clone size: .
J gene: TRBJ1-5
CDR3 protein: CASSQDPELSNQPQHF
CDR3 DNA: TGCGCCAGCAGCCAAGATCCCGAGCTTAGCAATCAGCCCCAGCATTTT

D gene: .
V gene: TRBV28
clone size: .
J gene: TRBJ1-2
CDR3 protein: CASRGHPRDGYTF
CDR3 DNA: TGTGCCAGCCGGGGACACCCAAGGGATGGCTACACCTTC

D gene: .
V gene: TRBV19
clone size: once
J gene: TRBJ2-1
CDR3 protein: CASSIMGGSSYNEQFF
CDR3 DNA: TGTGCCAGTAGTATAATGGGGGGAAGCTCCTACAATGAGCAGTTCTTC

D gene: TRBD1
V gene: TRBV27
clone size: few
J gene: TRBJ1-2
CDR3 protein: CASSFGGQANYGYTF
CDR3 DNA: TGTGCCAGCAGTTTTGGAGGACAGGCTAACTATGGCTACACCTTC

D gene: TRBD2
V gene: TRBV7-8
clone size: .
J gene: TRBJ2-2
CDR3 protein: CASSLGLAGGPYTGELFF
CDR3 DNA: TGTGCCAGCAGCTTAGGACTAGCGGGAGGGCCATACACCGGGGAGCTGTTTTTT

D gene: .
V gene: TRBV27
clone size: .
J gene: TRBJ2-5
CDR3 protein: CASTRKYQETQYF
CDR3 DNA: TGTGCCAGCACCCGAAAGTACCAAGAGACCCAGTACTTC

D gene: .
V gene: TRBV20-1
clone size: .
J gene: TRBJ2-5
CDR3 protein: CSAHGYETQYF
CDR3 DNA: TGCAGTGCTCACGGTTACGAGACCCAGTACTTC

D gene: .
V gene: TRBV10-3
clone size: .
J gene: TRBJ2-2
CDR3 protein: CAIREVGPGELFF
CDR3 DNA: TGTGCCATCAGGGAAGTGGGCCCCGGGGAGCTGTTTTTT

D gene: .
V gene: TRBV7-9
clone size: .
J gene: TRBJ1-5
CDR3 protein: CASSSLQSNQPQHF
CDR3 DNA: TGTGCCAGCAGCTCCCTCCAGAGCAATCAGCCCCAGCATTTT